This TCR beta chain was profiled in a study of technical replicates of blood from several donors. The germline V gene has CDR1 SGHAT and CDR2 FQNNGV. The CDR3 is 16 residues long. Trimming shortened V by 1 base and J by 7 bases, and 17 bases separated the two germline ends. Profiling relied on immunoSEQ multiplex PCR, and the TCRdb table lists in-frame clones only, not all of them. The table records about 89,000 clones, approximately 96% of them present only once. The material sequenced was T cells isolated from PBMCs. This sequence originates from a human donor in good health. This chain connects TRBV11-2 to TRBJ2-4, with D hard to call. The CDR3 sequence is CASSLVGSPFRNIQYF. CDR3 sequence (DNA): TGTGCCAGCAGCTTAGTGGGCTCTCCATTCCGGAACATTCAGTACTTC.